Below are 2 T cell receptor beta chains sequenced from a single sample in a study of cytomegalovirus exposure and HLA in healthy donors. In the PCR, 60 Vbeta and 13 Jbeta primers were used. Assay: immunoSEQ multiplex PCR; the TCRdb copy retains only in-frame clones and omits some. The table has under 300,000 clones, about nine tenths seen once. The sequenced sample consisted of PBMCs. These receptors were taken from a middle-aged man in good health and CMV-seropositive.

The V and J genes are TRBV5-1 and TRBJ2-5; TRBD2 matches at 7 bases. From germline, CDR1 is SGHRS and CDR2 YFSETQ. With V trimmed by 4 bases and J by 2 bases, 2 bases remained unmatched. The CDR3 consists of 13 residues. In DNA, the CDR3 is TGCGCCAGCAGCGACGGGGGGCAAGAGACCCAGTACTTC. Translated, it gives CASSDGGQETQYF.

CDR3 coding DNA: TGTGCCAGCAGCTTAGCAGGGGGCTCTGGAAACACCATATATTTT. This translates into CASSLAGGSGNTIYF. The V gene is TRBV7-8, the J gene TRBJ1-3, with a tentative D call TRBD1 (6 bases). V gave up 0 bases and J gave up 0 bases, with 6 bases separating them. This CDR3 has 15 residues. Per the germline V gene, CDR1 is SGHVS and CDR2 is FQNEAQ.